This is a list of T cell receptor beta chains from one sample in a study of blood T cell repertoires in COVID-19. Data came from immunoSEQ multiplex PCR; TCRdb stores just in-frame clones and leaves some out. The table lists about 400,000 clones, around 90% of them singletons. The specimen was peripheral blood. The receptors here all came from a human donor in a cohort sampled during active COVID-19. Both conserved end residues are part of each CDR3. D genes are given only for firm matches. Clone size is given for some rows only: seen once, a few or many times, or a class if the clone is expanded.

size	J	D	V	DNA	CDR3
-	TRBJ1-5	TRBD1	TRBV19	TGTGCCAGTAGTGGACAGGGAAATAATGAGCCCCAGCATTTT	CASSGQGNNEPQHF
-	TRBJ1-2	TRBD1	TRBV29-1	TGCAGCGTGCTCAACAGGGGTTCGTTGGATGGCTACACCTTC	CSVLNRGSLDGYTF
-	TRBJ2-7	TRBD1	TRBV5-1	TGCGCCAGCAGCCCTCACCCTCAAGACAGGGGGCTTAATTACGAGCAGTACTTC	CASSPHPQDRGLNYEQYF
-	TRBJ1-4	TRBD1	TRBV2	TGTGCCAGCAGTGGGGACAGTGAAAAACTGTTTTTT	CASSGDSEKLFF
once	TRBJ1-4	-	TRBV9	TGTGCCAGCAGCGCCGGGAGGTACGGAAAACTGTTTTTT	CASSAGRYGKLFF
-	TRBJ2-2	-	TRBV2	TGTGCCAGCAGAGTACAGGGAGCCGGGGAGCTGTTTTTT	CASRVQGAGELFF
-	TRBJ1-4	-	TRBV6-1	TGTGCCAGCAGTGACGGCAGGGCGCTGGAAAAACTGTTTTTT	CASSDGRALEKLFF
-	TRBJ2-1	TRBD1	TRBV30	TGTGCCCGAAGCCCTGGACAGGGGGATGAGCAGTTCTTC	CARSPGQGDEQFF
-	TRBJ1-4	-	TRBV11-2	TGTGCCAGCAGCTTAGATCTTGAGTCAACTAATGAAAAACTGTTTTTT	CASSLDLESTNEKLFF
-	TRBJ2-7	TRBD2	TRBV7-9	TGTGCCAGCAGCCCCGGGACTAGCGGGAGTGAGCAGTACTTC	CASSPGTSGSEQYF
-	TRBJ2-1	-	TRBV6-6	TGTGCCAGCAGTTACTTTGGGGGGAATGAGCAGTTCTTC	CASSYFGGNEQFF
-	TRBJ2-3	TRBD2	TRBV30	TGTGCCTGGAGCGGTTTAGGCGGGGGGGCCAGGGTCCGCACAGATACGCAGTATTTT	CAWSGLGGGARVRTDTQYF
few	TRBJ1-6	TRBD1	TRBV6-6	TGTGCCAGCAGTCCGGGACAGTCCTATAATTCACCCCTCCACTTT	CASSPGQSYNSPLHF
many	TRBJ2-1	-	TRBV19	TGTGCCGTAAAAGGGGACAGCGGGAATGAGCAGTTCTTC	CAVKGDSGNEQFF
-	TRBJ1-1	-	TRBV6-1	TGTGCCAGCAGCTGGACAGTGACTGAAGCTTTCTTT	CASSWTVTEAFF
-	TRBJ2-7	-	TRBV30	TGTGCCTGGAGTCCCCCCGGCAGGGTCCCCTACGAGCAGTACTTC	CAWSPPGRVPYEQYF
-	TRBJ1-2	-	TRBV24-1	TGTGCCACCAGTTCAGGGGCCTACTATGGCTACACCTTC	CATSSGAYYGYTF
-	TRBJ2-3	-	TRBV3-1/TRBV3-2	TGTGCCAGCAGCCAAGGAAACGTAAGAACAAATACGCAGTATTTT	CASSQGNVRTNTQYF
-	TRBJ1-2	TRBD1	TRBV9	TGTGCCAGCAGCCCCGGACAGGGGGTAGTGCGTAGCTATGGCTACACCTTC	CASSPGQGVVRSYGYTF
-	TRBJ2-1	TRBD2	TRBV2	TGTGCCAGCAGCCTACTAGCGGGAGGCGTTACGGATGAGCAGTTCTTC	CASSLLAGGVTDEQFF
-	TRBJ2-5	TRBD2	TRBV24-1	TGTGCCACCAGTGAGGGACTAGCGGATCAAGAGACCCAGTACTTC	CATSEGLADQETQYF
-	TRBJ2-3	TRBD2	TRBV3-1/TRBV3-2	TGTGCCAGCAGCCAAGGTAGACTAGCGGACACAGATACGCAGTATTTT	CASSQGRLADTDTQYF
-	TRBJ2-7	-	TRBV6-4	TGTGCCAACGAGACAGACACCCCTTCGGACGAGCAGTACTTC	CANETDTPSDEQYF
-	TRBJ1-2	-	TRBV28	TGTGCCAGCACCCTTACGGGGATTTCTAACGGCTACACCTTC	CASTLTGISNGYTF
-	TRBJ2-3	TRBD1	TRBV5-1	TGCGCCAGCAGCTCCACCTCCGGGACAGAAAGCACAGATACGCAGTATTTT	CASSSTSGTESTDTQYF
-	TRBJ2-2	-	TRBV5-8	TGTGCCAGCAGCTTGGCCCTGCGGCTCCGAACCGGGGAGCTGTTTTTT	CASSLALRLRTGELFF